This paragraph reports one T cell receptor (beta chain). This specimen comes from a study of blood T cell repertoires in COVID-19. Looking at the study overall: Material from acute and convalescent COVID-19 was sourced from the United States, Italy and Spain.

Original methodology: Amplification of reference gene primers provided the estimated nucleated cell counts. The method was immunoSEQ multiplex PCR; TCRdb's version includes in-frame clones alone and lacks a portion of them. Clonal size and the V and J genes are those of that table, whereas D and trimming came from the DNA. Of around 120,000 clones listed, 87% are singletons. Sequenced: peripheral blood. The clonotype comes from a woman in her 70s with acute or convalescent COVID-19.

The CDR3 DNA follows: TGTGCCTGGAGTGTAATTGGGGCAGGTACTGAAGCTTTCTTT. This translates into CAWSVIGAGTEAFF. The J gene is TRBJ1-1, the V gene TRBV30; maybe TRBD1 (5 bases). Trimming left V 0 bases short and J 5 bases short, with 13 bases between. The CDR3 runs to 14 residues. The germline V gene has CDR1 GTSNPN and CDR2 SVGIG (reference sequence).